The next 26 T cell receptor beta chains were all read from a single sample in a study of T cells in Graves' hyperthyroidism and ophthalmopathy. Researchers took RNA transcripts and amplified the TCR beta CDR3 regions from them. A first-round RT-PCR of the TCR CDR3 used the HTBI primer set. A single record per CDR3 protein comes from TCRdb applying MiXCR to the multiplex PCR reads. The sample yields approximately 300,000 distinct CDR3 sequences, approximately 15% seen once. The material sequenced was blood. The receptor set was obtained from a woman aged 60 to 75 with Graves' ophthalmopathy.

This clonotype has a count of ten or more. CDR3 protein: CASSVPGLASYNEQFF. Here the CDR3 DNA reads TGTGCCAGCAGCGTACCGGGACTAGCCTCCTACAATGAGCAGTTCTTC. The chain carries TRBV7-8 and TRBJ2-1; 9 bases are shared with TRBD2. Per the germline V gene, CDR1 is SGHVS and CDR2 is FQNEAQ. The CDR3 is made up of 16 amino acids. V lost 5 bases to trimming and J lost 0 bases; unmatched junction nucleotides: 5.

This clonotype was recorded many times. V usage is TRBV7-2 and J usage is TRBJ2-5; D is perhaps TRBD1 (5 bases). Between the trimmed V and J ends, which lost 1 base and 7 bases, there was a span of 16 bases. Per the germline V gene, CDR1 is SGHTA and CDR2 is FQGNSA. This CDR3 has 15 residues. CDR3 coding DNA: TGTGCCAGCAGCTTAGGTTTTGGGGCGCCGGGGACCCAGTACTTC. Protein product: CASSLGFGAPGTQYF.

In its sample, this clonotype was seen a few times. The chain has TRBV5-1 and TRBJ2-5, with D possibly called TRBD1 or TRBD2 (5 bases each). CDR1 is SGHRS, CDR2 YFSETQ, per germline. V lost 3 bases and J 5 bases, leaving 5 bases between the germline ends. This CDR3 is built from 11 residues. The CDR3 DNA is TGCGCCAGCAGCTGGGGGGAGACCCAGTACTTC. Protein product: CASSWGETQYF.

This clonotype was counted many times. V and J are TRBV4-1 and TRBJ2-5; TRBD1 is a possible D gene (6 bases). The CDR3 totals 16 residues. Germline V lookup: CDR1 MGHRA, CDR2 YSYEKL. V dropped 2 bases and J dropped 3 bases, with 16 bases sitting between them. CDR3 amino acids: CASSQSAGTSKETQYF. The CDR3 nucleotides are TGCGCCAGCAGCCAATCAGCTGGGACAAGCAAAGAGACCCAGTACTTC.

The sample holds many counts of this clonotype. This chain connects TRBV7-2 to TRBJ2-5, with TRBD1 matching 9 bases. Germline assignment: CDR1 SGHTA and CDR2 FQGNSA. Trimming at V came to 5 bases and at J to 6 bases, leaving 13 bases not matched to a gene. CDR3 length: 16 amino acids. CDR3 region: CASSLETGGSGKTQYF. The CDR3 DNA sequence: TGTGCCAGCAGCCTCGAGACAGGGGGATCAGGGAAGACCCAGTACTTC.

The chain employs TRBV4-1 and TRBJ1-3; D perhaps matches TRBD1 (6 bases). The germline gives CDR1 MGHRA, CDR2 YSYEKL. There are 15 residues in the CDR3. Trimming took 0 bases from V and 8 from J, leaving 14 bases between them. CDR3 protein: CASSQDFGGDDTIYF. The CDR3, as DNA: TGCGCCAGCAGCCAAGATTTTGGGGGCGATGACACCATATATTTT.

This clonotype was counted many times. The genes are TRBV3-1 and TRBJ2-3; tentative D call: TRBD2 (5 bases). From germline, CDR1 is LGHDT and CDR2 YNNKEL (reference sequence). Trimming pared 4 bases from V and 1 base from J, leaving 9 bases between. The CDR3 is 14 residues long. The CDR3 is CASSPLGGTDTQYF. CDR3 in DNA: TGTGCCAGCAGCCCCTTGGGAGGCACAGATACGCAGTATTTT.

This clonotype was picked up a small number of times. The CDR3 is CASSQIKGSNTF. The CDR3, as DNA: TGTGCCAGCAGCCAAATCAAAGGGAGTAACACCTTC. The chain combines TRBV11-2 with TRBJ1-2; D call uncertain. The CDR3 is 12 residues long. Germline V gives CDR1 SGHAT, CDR2 FQNNGV. V lost 5 bases and J 12 bases, leaving 16 bases between the germline ends.

This clonotype has only a few counts. The chain has TRBV3-1 and TRBJ2-2; 12 bases align to TRBD2. V lost 0 bases to trimming and J lost 3 bases; unmatched junction nucleotides: 2. Looked up from germline, CDR1 is LGHDT and CDR2 is YNNKEL (reference sequence). This CDR3 has 17 residues. DNA for the CDR3: TGTGCCAGCAGCCAAGACCCTAGCGGGGGGGACACCGGGGAGCTGTTTTTT. Residues: CASSQDPSGGDTGELFF. Filled out from reference TRBV3-1 and TRBJ2-2, the complete variable domain reads DTAVSQTPKYLVTQMGNDKSIKCEQNLGHDTMYWYKQDSKKFLKIMFSYNNKELIINETVPNRFSPKSPDKAHLNLHINSLELGDSAVYFCASSQDPSGGDTGELFFGEGSRLTVL.

The V call is TRBV20-1, the J call TRBJ2-1; 7 nucleotides align to TRBD2. Trimming took 6 bases from V and 4 from J; bases not matched to a gene: 6. CDR1 is DFQATT and CDR2 is SNEGSKA in the germline V gene (reference sequence). The CDR3 covers 13 residues. The CDR3 loop reads CSAPASGYNEQFF. CDR3 nucleotides: TGCAGTGCCCCCGCTAGCGGTTACAATGAGCAGTTCTTC.

At least ten counts were recorded for this clonotype. J is TRBJ2-1 and V is TRBV27; the D is unclear. Per the germline V gene, CDR1 is MNHEY and CDR2 is SMNVEV (reference sequence). The CDR3 loop spans 14 amino acids. Deletions cut 4 bases from V and 2 bases from J, with 9 bases between. The CDR3 is CASSYSLTYNEQFF. CDR3 nucleotides: TGTGCCAGCAGTTACAGTCTTACCTACAATGAGCAGTTCTTC.

Many counts were recorded for this clonotype. J is TRBJ2-2 and V is TRBV2, with D uncertain. Trimming took 7 bases from V and 1 from J, leaving 13 bases between them. This CDR3 region has 15 residues. CDR1 is SNHLY and CDR2 is FYNNEI in the germline V gene. Written as DNA, the CDR3 is TGTGCCAGCACCAGCCCGAATTTGAACACCGGGGAGCTGTTTTTT. Translated, it gives CASTSPNLNTGELFF.

With respect to this clonotype: A much bigger clone sits one base away, suggesting this may be a read error. The chain is built from TRBV14 and TRBJ2-1, with D possibly TRBD2 on 6 matching bases. Germline assignment: CDR1 SGHDN and CDR2 FVKESK. The CDR3 consists of 16 residues. Trimming cost V 4 bases and J 1 base, with 14 bases left between them. This CDR3 is CASSLGGRGSYNEQFF. The CDR3 region has the DNA TGTGCCAGCAGCCTAGGAGGGAGAGGATCCTACAATGAGCAGTTCTTC.

There are many counts of this clonotype. The chain recombines TRBV7-2 with TRBJ1-5, with D maybe TRBD1 (5 bases). Germline V gene sequence: CDR1 SGHTA, CDR2 FQGNSA. The CDR3 extends over 16 amino acids. Trimming cost V 4 bases and J 2 bases, with 15 bases left between them. CDR3 region: CASSSLMGTGNQPQHF. DNA for the CDR3: TGTGCCAGCAGCTCCCTAATGGGGACGGGCAATCAGCCCCAGCATTTT.

As for this clonotype: One base away lies a much larger clone, so this may be a sequencing read error. The J gene is TRBJ2-7, the V gene TRBV11-1; D assignment may be TRBD1 or TRBD2 (5 bases each). Germline CDR1 and CDR2: SGHAT and FQDESV (reference sequence). The CDR3 consists of 13 residues. The CDR3 loop is CANSLGDGYEQYF. The CDR3, as DNA: TGTGCCAACAGCTTAGGGGACGGCTACGAGCAGTACTTC.

This clonotype was found a few times. V usage is TRBV5-6 and J usage is TRBJ2-4; TRBD1 agrees at 9 bases. The germline V gene encodes CDR1 SGHDT and CDR2 YYEEEE. The CDR3 consists of 14 residues. V shed 0 bases, J shed 6 bases, and the junction held 1 base outside the gene matches. This CDR3 is CASSLGGQGNIQYF. CDR3 DNA sequence: TGTGCCAGCAGCTTGGGGGGACAGGGAAACATTCAGTACTTC.

V and J are TRBV12-3 or TRBV12-4 and TRBJ2-1; D gene uncertain. The CDR3 spans 14 residues. V shed 3 bases and J shed 7 bases, with 13 bases lying between them. The CDR3 here is CASSFALGSNEQFF. The CDR3, as DNA: TGTGCCAGCAGTTTCGCGCTAGGTTCGAATGAGCAGTTCTTC.

This clonotype has ten or more counts. This rearrangement joins TRBV7-8 to TRBJ1-4; no firm D call. CDR1 and CDR2 from the germline V gene are SGHVS and FQNEAQ. V lost 2 bases to trimming and J lost 6 bases, with 13 bases between them. CDR3 size: 15 residues. CDR3 nucleotide sequence: TGTGCCAGCAGCTTACGGTCAGGTTGGGATGAAAAACTGTTTTTT. Translating gives CASSLRSGWDEKLFF.

In DNA form, the CDR3 reads TGTGCCAGCAGCCCCCCCGTGGACTGGCCTGGGGGCGGGGAGCTGTTTTTT. Amino acids: CASSPPVDWPGGGELFF. The chain has TRBV3-1 and TRBJ2-2, with D perhaps being TRBD1 or TRBD2 (5 bases each). CDR3 length: 17 residues. CDR1 and CDR2 from the germline V gene are LGHDT and YNNKEL (reference sequence). With 4 bases removed from V and 7 bases from J, the gap between germline ends came to 22 bases.

In this sample, this clonotype turned up many times. The V and J genes are TRBV24-1 and TRBJ2-1; 9 nucleotides agree with TRBD2. V trimming: 11 bases; J trimming: 8 bases; junction bases outside the gene matches: 9. This CDR3 is built from 13 residues. Germline V lookup: CDR1 KGHDR, CDR2 SFDVKD. The chain's CDR3 is CASRGTSFHEQFF. In DNA, the CDR3 is TGTGCCAGCCGGGGGACTAGCTTCCATGAGCAGTTCTTC.

V is TRBV19 and J is TRBJ2-6, with 10 bases identical to TRBD1. V dropped 3 bases and J dropped 2; count of bases not matched to a gene: 4. The CDR3 length is 17 residues. Germline CDR1 and CDR2: LNHDA and SQIVND (reference sequence). The CDR3 coding sequence is TGTGCCAGTAGTATGGGACAGGGGACCACTGGGGCCAACGTCCTGACTTTC. Its translation: CASSMGQGTTGANVLTF.

This clonotype was seen ten or more times. CDR3 loop: CATSDRDKARFKAGELFF. The CDR3 nucleotides are TGTGCCACCAGTGACCGGGACAAGGCGCGGTTTAAGGCCGGGGAGCTGTTTTTT. The chain employs TRBV24-1 and TRBJ2-2; D is possibly TRBD1 (6 bases). This CDR3 has 18 amino acids. Trimming left V 4 bases short and J 6 bases short, with 23 bases between. Germline lookup yields CDR1 KGHDR and CDR2 SFDVKD.

This clonotype was seen many times. The chain recombines TRBV28 with TRBJ2-1, with 9 bases that match TRBD2. The V gene end was trimmed by 4 bases and the J gene end by 8 bases; junction bases not matched to a gene: 15. This CDR3 is built from 17 residues. Germline V CDR1 and CDR2: MDHEN, SYDVKM. The CDR3: CASSSNHLSGRKDEQFF. As DNA, the CDR3 is TGTGCCAGCAGTTCCAACCACCTGAGCGGGAGGAAGGATGAGCAGTTCTTC.

The chain has TRBV19 and TRBJ2-5; possibly TRBD2 for D (6 bases). Per germline, CDR1 LNHDA and CDR2 SQIVND (reference sequence). The CDR3 contains 15 residues. V shed 6 bases and J shed 1 base, with 15 bases lying between them. CDR3 nucleotide sequence: TGTGCCAGTAGGCCGGGTACAGCGGGCCAAGAGACCCAGTACTTC. Protein product: CASRPGTAGQETQYF.

This clonotype was seen more than once but under ten times. V usage is TRBV5-5 and J usage is TRBJ2-1; either TRBD1 or TRBD2 may fit D (5 bases each). Looked up from germline, CDR1 is SGHKS and CDR2 is YYEKEE (reference sequence). This CDR3 is 14 amino acids long. V shed 4 bases and J shed 0 bases, with 8 bases lying between them. Here the CDR3 DNA reads TGTGCCAGCAGCGGGACGAGCTCCTACAATGAGCAGTTCTTC. Amino acids: CASSGTSSYNEQFF.

At least ten counts were recorded for this clonotype. The CDR3 region is CSAWTSGGGSSTDTQYF. As DNA, the CDR3 is TGCAGTGCTTGGACTAGCGGGGGCGGCTCTAGCACAGATACGCAGTATTTT. V is TRBV20-1 and J is TRBJ2-3; 13 bases agree with TRBD2. Germline trimming cut 5 bases from V and 0 bases from J; bases unmatched to any gene: 8. The CDR3 covers 17 residues. Germline V lookup: CDR1 DFQATT, CDR2 SNEGSKA (reference sequence).